This T cell receptor beta chain appears in the sequencing data of a study of blood T cell repertoires in COVID-19. The wider study: Samples of COVID-19 (acute and convalescent) were obtained from the United States, Italy and Spain.

Study processing details: The assay estimated nucleated cells by amplifying reference gene primers. Sequenced by immunoSEQ multiplex PCR; TCRdb stores in-frame clones only, minus some. The V and J calls and the clone size are those of that table, but D and trimming were determined from the DNA. The data show 200,000 to 250,000 clones, with 88% seen just once and 2.5% to 3.5% held by the top ten. This CDR3 contains 14 residues. Trimming pared 5 bases from V and 2 bases from J, leaving 9 bases between. CDR1 is WSHSY and CDR2 is SAAADI in the germline V gene. Sequencing was carried out using peripheral blood. The clonotype comes from a woman aged 55-75 years with acute or convalescent COVID-19. J is TRBJ1-4 and V is TRBV10-2; possibly TRBD1 for D (5 bases). The CDR3 protein is CASSKKGTNEKLFF. CDR3 DNA: TGCGCCAGCAGTAAAAAGGGGACTAATGAAAAACTGTTTTTT.